The rows below give T cell receptor beta chains drawn from one sample of a study of spatial heterogeneity in lung cancer. TCRdb reprocessed the 5' RACE reads with MiXCR, giving one entry per CDR3 protein. The sample contains some 100,000 distinct CDR3 sequences, 9.5% to 15% of which appear only once. The specimen was PBMCs, collected at surgery. The receptor source for this set is a male donor with early-stage non-small cell lung cancer. Both conserved end residues are part of each CDR3. The order of the fields is clone size, V gene, D gene, J gene, CDR3 protein, CDR3 DNA. A D gene is named only where the DNA matches it firmly. Size values are once, few and many counts, or a class for expanded clones, and some rows have none.

abundance: .
v_gene: TRBV10-3
d_gene: .
j_gene: TRBJ1-1
CDR3aa: CAISEVKYLGNTEAFF
CDR3nt: TGTGCCATCAGTGAGGTTAAGTATTTGGGGAACACTGAAGCTTTCTTT

abundance: few
v_gene: TRBV4-3
d_gene: .
j_gene: TRBJ1-4
CDR3aa: CASSQNRYATNEKLFF
CDR3nt: TGCGCCAGCAGCCAAAACAGATATGCAACTAATGAAAAACTGTTTTTT

abundance: .
v_gene: TRBV7-2
d_gene: TRBD1
j_gene: TRBJ2-2
CDR3aa: CASSSRQGFGELFF
CDR3nt: TGTGCCAGCAGCTCCCGACAGGGGTTCGGGGAGCTGTTTTTT

abundance: .
v_gene: TRBV28
d_gene: .
j_gene: TRBJ2-7
CDR3aa: CASSFLGSSYEQYF
CDR3nt: TGTGCCAGCAGTTTCTTGGGAAGCTCCTACGAGCAGTACTTC

abundance: few
v_gene: TRBV28
d_gene: .
j_gene: TRBJ1-1
CDR3aa: CASKGEPNTEAFF
CDR3nt: TGTGCCAGCAAGGGAGAGCCTAACACTGAAGCTTTCTTT

abundance: few
v_gene: TRBV12-3/TRBV12-4
d_gene: TRBD1
j_gene: TRBJ2-5
CDR3aa: CASRSTGTGLKTQYF
CDR3nt: TGTGCCAGCAGGTCTACCGGGACAGGGTTGAAGACCCAGTACTTC

abundance: few
v_gene: TRBV12-3/TRBV12-4
d_gene: .
j_gene: TRBJ2-3
CDR3aa: CASAKDADTQYF
CDR3nt: TGTGCCAGCGCCAAGGACGCAGATACGCAGTATTTT

abundance: few
v_gene: TRBV7-2
d_gene: .
j_gene: TRBJ1-2
CDR3aa: CASSLTGEAGNGYTF
CDR3nt: TGTGCCAGCAGCTTAACCGGGGAGGCAGGGAATGGCTACACCTTC

abundance: many
v_gene: TRBV28
d_gene: TRBD1
j_gene: TRBJ1-5
CDR3aa: CASSSIQGSQPQHF
CDR3nt: TGTGCCAGCAGTTCGATACAGGGGAGTCAGCCCCAGCATTTT

abundance: .
v_gene: TRBV20-1
d_gene: .
j_gene: TRBJ2-1
CDR3aa: CSARAPGLPYNEQFF
CDR3nt: TGCAGTGCTAGGGCTCCGGGACTCCCCTACAATGAGCAGTTCTTC

abundance: .
v_gene: TRBV7-2
d_gene: TRBD2
j_gene: TRBJ2-3
CDR3aa: CASSAGLAGGPPDTQYF
CDR3nt: TGTGCCAGCAGCGCAGGACTAGCGGGAGGGCCCCCAGATACGCAGTATTTT

abundance: .
v_gene: TRBV12-3/TRBV12-4
d_gene: .
j_gene: TRBJ1-1
CDR3aa: CASSSRGLVMNTEAFF
CDR3nt: TGTGCCAGCAGTTCCCGGGGGTTGGTCATGAACACTGAAGCTTTCTTT

abundance: few
v_gene: TRBV11-3
d_gene: .
j_gene: TRBJ2-3
CDR3aa: CASSLFGGQADTQYF
CDR3nt: TGTGCCAGCAGCCTATTCGGGGGGCAGGCGGATACGCAGTATTTT

abundance: .
v_gene: TRBV5-5
d_gene: .
j_gene: TRBJ1-5
CDR3aa: CASSLVGSSNQPQHF
CDR3nt: TGTGCCAGCAGCTTGGTGGGCAGTAGCAATCAGCCCCAGCATTTT

abundance: .
v_gene: TRBV20-1
d_gene: TRBD1
j_gene: TRBJ2-7
CDR3aa: CSARDPGQGAEYF
CDR3nt: TGCAGTGCTAGAGATCCCGGACAGGGGGCTGAATACTTC

abundance: few
v_gene: TRBV3-1
d_gene: TRBD1
j_gene: TRBJ1-2
CDR3aa: CASRQTGWTGGLSYGYTF
CDR3nt: TGTGCCAGCAGGCAAACCGGGTGGACAGGGGGCCTTTCCTATGGCTACACCTTC

abundance: .
v_gene: TRBV6-5
d_gene: TRBD1
j_gene: TRBJ1-1
CDR3aa: CASTHLTGTEAFF
CDR3nt: TGTGCCAGCACGCATTTGACAGGGACTGAAGCTTTCTTT

abundance: few
v_gene: TRBV7-3
d_gene: .
j_gene: TRBJ1-1
CDR3aa: CASSLYPGSTEAFF
CDR3nt: TGTGCCAGCAGCTTATATCCGGGTAGCACTGAAGCTTTCTTT

abundance: few
v_gene: TRBV4-3
d_gene: .
j_gene: TRBJ2-7
CDR3aa: CASSQEDGSYEQYF
CDR3nt: TGCGCCAGCAGCCAAGAGGACGGATCCTACGAGCAGTACTTC

abundance: few
v_gene: TRBV29-1
d_gene: TRBD1
j_gene: TRBJ2-7
CDR3aa: CSVAVRGQGWEQYF
CDR3nt: TGCAGCGTTGCAGTCAGAGGACAGGGATGGGAGCAGTACTTC

abundance: many
v_gene: TRBV10-2
d_gene: .
j_gene: TRBJ1-6
CDR3aa: CASSDRDRSPLHF
CDR3nt: TGCGCCAGCAGTGACAGGGACCGATCACCCCTCCACTTT

abundance: few
v_gene: TRBV2
d_gene: TRBD1
j_gene: TRBJ2-5
CDR3aa: CASSSPGGAGQETQYF
CDR3nt: TGTGCCAGCAGTTCTCCAGGGGGCGCCGGCCAAGAGACCCAGTACTTC

abundance: .
v_gene: TRBV28
d_gene: TRBD1
j_gene: TRBJ2-5
CDR3aa: CASNLDREQETQYF
CDR3nt: TGTGCCAGCAATCTTGACAGGGAGCAAGAGACCCAGTACTTC

abundance: few
v_gene: TRBV4-3
d_gene: .
j_gene: TRBJ1-6
CDR3aa: CASSQGNREGSPLHF
CDR3nt: TGCGCCAGCAGCCAAGGAAACAGGGAAGGCTCACCCCTCCACTTT

abundance: .
v_gene: TRBV7-8
d_gene: TRBD1
j_gene: TRBJ1-6
CDR3aa: CASRDEQPGQGGFSYNSPLHF
CDR3nt: TGTGCCAGCAGAGACGAACAACCGGGACAGGGGGGGTTTTCCTATAATTCACCCCTCCACTTT

abundance: .
v_gene: TRBV7-7
d_gene: TRBD1
j_gene: TRBJ2-7
CDR3aa: CASSFTGTGEQYF
CDR3nt: TGTGCTAGCAGCTTTACCGGGACAGGGGAACAGTACTTC

abundance: few
v_gene: TRBV6-6
d_gene: TRBD2
j_gene: TRBJ2-2
CDR3aa: CASSYSGGAGELFF
CDR3nt: TGTGCCAGCAGTTACAGCGGGGGGGCCGGGGAGCTGTTTTTT

abundance: .
v_gene: TRBV6-1
d_gene: .
j_gene: TRBJ1-4
CDR3aa: CASSGRMGTNEKLFF
CDR3nt: TGTGCCAGCAGTGGGAGGATGGGGACCAATGAAAAACTGTTTTTT

abundance: few
v_gene: TRBV7-6
d_gene: .
j_gene: TRBJ1-1
CDR3aa: CANGLGAFF
CDR3nt: TGTGCCAACGGGTTGGGAGCTTTCTTT

abundance: few
v_gene: TRBV7-2
d_gene: .
j_gene: TRBJ1-1
CDR3aa: CASTLIKGQPSALFF
CDR3nt: TGTGCCAGCACCTTAATAAAGGGGCAGCCCTCAGCCCTTTTCTTT

abundance: few
v_gene: TRBV4-1
d_gene: .
j_gene: TRBJ2-2
CDR3aa: CASSQTRDASTGELFF
CDR3nt: TGCGCCAGCAGTCAAACTCGGGACGCCAGCACCGGGGAGCTGTTTTTT

abundance: few
v_gene: TRBV6-4
d_gene: .
j_gene: TRBJ1-6
CDR3aa: CASSDPKLGWLSPLHF
CDR3nt: TGTGCCAGCAGTGACCCCAAGCTGGGGTGGCTCTCACCCCTCCACTTT

abundance: few
v_gene: TRBV12-3/TRBV12-4
d_gene: TRBD1
j_gene: TRBJ1-1
CDR3aa: CASSTHRGQGTEAFF
CDR3nt: TGTGCCAGCAGTACACACAGGGGGCAGGGCACTGAAGCTTTCTTT

abundance: few
v_gene: TRBV30
d_gene: TRBD1
j_gene: TRBJ2-2
CDR3aa: CAWETGTVIGELFF
CDR3nt: TGTGCCTGGGAGACCGGGACAGTCATCGGGGAGCTGTTTTTT

abundance: many
v_gene: TRBV9
d_gene: .
j_gene: TRBJ1-5
CDR3aa: CASSVGQGGNQPQHF
CDR3nt: TGTGCCAGCAGCGTAGGTCAGGGAGGCAATCAGCCCCAGCATTTT

abundance: few
v_gene: TRBV9
d_gene: .
j_gene: TRBJ2-3
CDR3aa: CASRGGLPSDTQYF
CDR3nt: TGTGCCAGCAGAGGGGGGCTTCCCTCCGATACGCAGTATTTT

abundance: few
v_gene: TRBV6-1
d_gene: .
j_gene: TRBJ2-3
CDR3aa: CASRDSGIDTQYF
CDR3nt: TGTGCCAGCAGGGACTCAGGAATCGATACGCAGTATTTT

abundance: .
v_gene: TRBV20-1
d_gene: .
j_gene: TRBJ1-5
CDR3aa: CSARGPSGQPQHF
CDR3nt: TGCAGTGCTAGAGGTCCGAGCGGTCAGCCCCAGCATTTT

abundance: many
v_gene: TRBV3-1
d_gene: .
j_gene: TRBJ1-5
CDR3aa: CASSQEGYSNQPQHF
CDR3nt: TGTGCCAGCAGCCAAGAGGGGTATAGCAATCAGCCCCAGCATTTT

abundance: .
v_gene: TRBV18
d_gene: .
j_gene: TRBJ1-1
CDR3aa: CASSPEIGGGAEAFF
CDR3nt: TGTGCCAGCTCACCAGAGATAGGAGGAGGGGCTGAAGCTTTCTTT

abundance: few
v_gene: TRBV7-3
d_gene: .
j_gene: TRBJ2-1
CDR3aa: CASSLGRGSYNEQFF
CDR3nt: TGTGCCAGCAGCTTAGGTCGGGGTTCCTACAATGAGCAGTTCTTC

abundance: .
v_gene: TRBV5-1
d_gene: .
j_gene: TRBJ2-3
CDR3aa: CASSLDGGGMNTQYF
CDR3nt: TGCGCCAGCAGCTTGGATGGGGGCGGGATGAATACGCAGTATTTT

abundance: .
v_gene: TRBV5-4
d_gene: TRBD2
j_gene: TRBJ2-5
CDR3aa: CASSLGTWSGSPQETQYF
CDR3nt: TGTGCCAGCAGCTTGGGGACTTGGAGCGGGAGCCCCCAAGAGACCCAGTACTTC

abundance: .
v_gene: TRBV12-3/TRBV12-4
d_gene: .
j_gene: TRBJ2-2
CDR3aa: CASSSGSRTGELFF
CDR3nt: TGTGCCAGCAGCTCGGGATCTAGGACCGGGGAGCTGTTTTTT

abundance: few
v_gene: TRBV28
d_gene: .
j_gene: TRBJ1-1
CDR3aa: CASSNHRNTEAFF
CDR3nt: TGTGCCAGCAGTAACCACAGGAACACTGAAGCTTTCTTT

abundance: few
v_gene: TRBV30
d_gene: .
j_gene: TRBJ1-1
CDR3aa: CAWSVLGTEAFF
CDR3nt: TGTGCCTGGAGTGTACTTGGCACTGAAGCTTTCTTT

abundance: few
v_gene: TRBV12-3/TRBV12-4
d_gene: .
j_gene: TRBJ1-4
CDR3aa: CASTGGLYEKLFF
CDR3nt: TGTGCCAGCACGGGAGGATTGTATGAAAAACTGTTTTTT

abundance: many
v_gene: TRBV11-1
d_gene: TRBD1
j_gene: TRBJ2-1
CDR3aa: CASRRDPGQSSYNEQFF
CDR3nt: TGTGCCAGCAGACGTGATCCGGGACAGTCCTCATACAATGAGCAGTTCTTC